The 2 T cell receptor beta chains below all came from one sample that was sequenced in a study of cytomegalovirus exposure and HLA in healthy donors. The table came from immunoSEQ multiplex PCR; TCRdb's copy has only in-frame clones and leaves some out. The sample lists a few hundred thousand clones; 90% were seen once. Sample: PBMCs. The receptor set was obtained from a woman under 30 in good health and CMV-seronegative.

V usage is TRBV13 and J usage is TRBJ2-3, with 8 bases lining up with TRBD1. In germline, CDR1 is PRHDT, CDR2 FYEKMQ (reference sequence). The CDR3 is 14 amino acids. The V gene end was trimmed by 3 bases and the J gene end by 3 bases; junction bases not matched to a gene: 2. This chain's CDR3 is CASSFDRGTDTQYF. The DNA for the CDR3 is TGTGCCAGCAGCTTTGACAGGGGAACAGATACGCAGTATTTT.

The V call is TRBV28, the J call TRBJ2-5, with D unresolved. V was trimmed by 7 bases and J by 1 base, leaving 13 bases between them. The CDR3 runs 14 residues. The V gene's germline CDR1 is MDHEN and CDR2 SYDVKM. The CDR3 is CASNSGISQETQYF. The DNA for the CDR3 is TGTGCCAGCAACTCCGGTATTAGCCAAGAGACCCAGTACTTC.